The 5 T cell receptor beta chains in this list originate from one sample, sequenced in a study of cytomegalovirus exposure and HLA in healthy donors. Primers included in the PCR were 60 Vbeta and 13 Jbeta primers. The method was immunoSEQ multiplex PCR; TCRdb's version includes in-frame clones alone and lacks a portion of them. The table lists 100,000 or so clones, approximately 82% of them singletons. Sequenced input: PBMCs. The receptors were sampled from a man aged 40-49 years in good health and CMV-seropositive.

The chain carries TRBV7-2 and TRBJ2-5; 7 bases match TRBD1. J gave up 7 bases and V 5 bases, and 13 bases lay outside the gene matches. This CDR3 region has 15 residues. Germline V gene lookup returns CDR1 SGHTA and CDR2 FQGNSA. CDR3 protein: CASSPPPGGRGTQYF. DNA for the CDR3: TGTGCCAGCAGCCCACCGCCAGGGGGTCGTGGGACCCAGTACTTC.

The CDR3 region is CASSSTLNYGYTF. Written as DNA, the CDR3 is TGTGCCAGCAGCTCGACACTTAACTATGGCTACACCTTC. The rearrangement links TRBV11-2 to TRBJ1-2, with D unresolved. In germline, CDR1 is SGHAT, CDR2 FQNNGV. The germline V and J ends were trimmed by 4 bases and 1 base, with 7 bases remaining between them. CDR3 length equals 13 residues.

V gene TRBV29-1 combines with J gene TRBJ2-3; perhaps TRBD1 as D (5 bases). V gave up 7 bases and J gave up 0 bases, with 11 bases separating them. Per the germline V gene, CDR1 is SQVTM and CDR2 is ANQGSEA. The CDR3 contains 13 residues. The CDR3 is CSASRGSTDTQYF. The CDR3 DNA sequence: TGCAGCGCGAGTAGGGGAAGCACAGATACGCAGTATTTT.

This rearrangement joins TRBV18 to TRBJ1-5, with D hard to call. CDR3 length equals 16 residues. The germline V gene encodes CDR1 KGHSH and CDR2 LQKENI. V lost 3 bases and J 3 bases, leaving 15 bases between the germline ends. CDR3 protein: CASSPLPGGFNQPQHF. Here the CDR3 DNA reads TGTGCCAGCTCACCCCTCCCGGGAGGGTTCAATCAGCCCCAGCATTTT.

The J gene is TRBJ1-2, the V gene TRBV15, with 10 bases matching TRBD1. Germline V CDR1 and CDR2: LNHNV, YYDKDF (reference sequence). V trimming: 1 base; J trimming: 5 bases; junction bases outside the gene matches: 7. The CDR3 sequence is 16 residues long. The CDR3 sequence is CATSRGFPDRGYGYTF. The DNA for the CDR3 is TGTGCCACCAGCAGAGGATTCCCGGACAGGGGGTATGGCTACACCTTC.